This TCR beta chain originates from a study of shared clonotypes between healthy human individuals. Data came from immunoSEQ multiplex PCR; TCRdb stores just in-frame clones and leaves some out. Among hundreds of thousands of clones listed, about 90% were seen once. Naive CD8 populations comprised CD45RO-negative cells positively selected for CCR7, excluding terminally differentiated effector memory CD45RA+ cells. Study results and limitations: The genetic and exposure-history diversity represented was limited by few donors. At large depth, rarefaction still showed sorted-subset sequencing to be incomplete.

A note on this clone: What it recognizes is unknown. Within the sample, other DNA sequences also encode this same CDR3.

Per the germline V gene, CDR1 is SGHRS and CDR2 is YFSETQ. The V segment lost 0 bases and the J segment 4 bases; nucleotides outside the gene matches: 2. This CDR3 is 15 amino acids long. The chain carries TRBV5-1 and TRBJ1-5; 9 positions match TRBD1. The source material was naive CD8+ T cells sorted from blood. This sequence was found in a man aged 30 to 39 in good health. CDR3 sequence: CASSLGQGGNQPQHF. Here the CDR3 DNA reads TGCGCCAGCAGCTTGGGACAGGGGGGGAATCAGCCCCAGCATTTT.